This T cell receptor beta chain was identified during a study of blood T cell repertoires in COVID-19. Looking at the study overall: PBMCs, B-cell-depleted T cells, or T cells were the source of the cDNA or gDNA that made up the material.

Data came from immunoSEQ multiplex PCR; TCRdb stores just in-frame clones and leaves some out. The sample consists of approximately 100,000 clones, 70% to 90% of them appearing once. The clonotype was recovered from a man aged 50-59 years in a cohort sampled during active COVID-19. The sequenced material came from peripheral blood.

As DNA, the CDR3 is TGTGCCAGCAGTTTGAGCGGGGGACGCTACAATGAGCAGTTCTTC. This encodes CASSLSGGRYNEQFF. The chain carries TRBV27 and TRBJ2-1, with TRBD2 identical over 8 bases. The CDR3 runs to 15 residues. Per the germline V gene, CDR1 is MNHEY and CDR2 is SMNVEV (reference sequence). V shed 3 bases and J 3 bases; nucleotides not matched to a gene: 4.